These 30 T cell receptor beta chains were sequenced from one sample in a study of blood T cell repertoires in COVID-19. TCRdb's copy holds only in-frame clones and misses some; the assay was immunoSEQ multiplex PCR. The profile shows roughly 250,000 clones, roughly three quarters of them singletons. The sample taken for sequencing was peripheral blood. The origin of the receptors is a middle-aged woman with active or convalescent COVID-19.

Only one count was recorded for this clone. This chain joins TRBV19 and TRBJ1-1; D might be TRBD1 (6 bases). CDR1 and CDR2 from the germline V gene are LNHDA and SQIVND (reference sequence). The ends were cut back, 1 base at V and 5 bases at J, with 8 bases in the middle. The CDR3 length is 13 residues. The chain's CDR3 is CASSIARGTEAFF. The CDR3 coding sequence is TGTGCCAGTAGTATAGCCAGGGGTACTGAAGCTTTCTTT.

The rearrangement uses TRBV5-4 and TRBJ2-7; D not certain. The CDR3 covers 13 residues. Deletions cut 3 bases from V and 0 bases from J, with 7 bases between. CDR1 SGHNT and CDR2 YYREEE come from the germline V gene (reference sequence). In DNA form, the CDR3 reads TGTGCCAGCAGCTCTCCGGGCTCCTACGAGCAGTACTTC. As protein: CASSSPGSYEQYF.

Of note for this clone: Other DNA sequences in the same sample also yield this CDR3. The V gene is TRBV30, the J gene TRBJ1-4, with D possibly TRBD1 on 6 matching bases. Germline CDR1 GTSNPN, CDR2 SVGIG (reference sequence). Deletions cut 0 bases from V and 5 bases from J, with 10 bases between. CDR3 length equals 14 residues. The CDR3, as DNA: TGTGCCTGGAGTGTTCGCAGGGGAAATGAAAAACTGTTTTTT. As protein: CAWSVRRGNEKLFF. The whole variable domain, remainder taken from reference TRBV30 and TRBJ1-4, is SQTIHQWPATLVQPVGSPLSLECTVEGTSNPNLYWYRQAAGRGLQLLFYSVGIGQISSEVPQNLSASRPQDRQFILSSKKLLLSDSGFYLCAWSVRRGNEKLFFGSGTQLSVL.

The chain employs TRBV5-1 and TRBJ1-1; no reliable D call. The CDR3 length is 14 residues. Germline-derived CDR1 and CDR2 are SGHRS and YFSETQ. V lost 0 bases and J lost 3, with 9 bases in between. This CDR3 is CASSLDVEDTEAFF. CDR3 DNA sequence: TGCGCCAGCAGCTTGGATGTGGAGGACACTGAAGCTTTCTTT.

The chain combines TRBV9 with TRBJ2-2, with 13 bases identical to TRBD2. The ends lost 0 bases at V and 6 bases at J; junction bases unmatched: 11. This CDR3 is 19 amino acids long. The V gene's germline CDR1 is SGDLS and CDR2 YYNGEE. CDR3 residues: CASSVATSGGAYRAGELFF. The CDR3 nucleotides are TGTGCCAGCAGCGTAGCAACTAGCGGGGGGGCCTATCGCGCCGGGGAGCTGTTTTTT.

Here the CDR3 DNA reads TGTGCCAGCAGCTTAGTAGCGGGTGGGGCTAATAACTATGGCTACACCTTC. Protein: CASSLVAGGANNYGYTF. The chain links TRBV7-2 to TRBJ1-2, with D possibly being TRBD1 (5 bases). Trimming removed 1 base from V and 1 base from J, with 16 bases in between. The germline CDR1 and CDR2 sequences are SGHTA and FQGNSA. The CDR3 is made up of 17 amino acids. Full variable domain (rest looked up from reference TRBV7-2 and TRBJ1-2): GAGVSQSPSNKVTEKGKDVELRCDPISGHTALYWYRQSLGQGLEFLIYFQGNSAPDKSGLPSDRFSAERTGGSVSTLTIQRTQQEDSAVYLCASSLVAGGANNYGYTFGSGTRLTVV.

The V call is TRBV9, the J call TRBJ2-2; 7 positions match TRBD1. The germline CDR1 and CDR2 sequences are SGDLS and YYNGEE. J gave up 0 bases and V 10 bases, and 6 bases lay outside the gene matches. The CDR3 runs to 14 residues. The CDR3 nucleotides read TGTGCCTCCTCGGGACAGCCGAACACCGGGGAGCTGTTTTTT. It yields the protein CASSGQPNTGELFF.

The gene calls are TRBV11-2 and TRBJ2-7; perhaps TRBD1 as D (5 bases). Germline-derived CDR1 and CDR2 are SGHAT and FQNNGV. CDR3 size: 12 residues. V dropped 5 bases and J dropped 8 bases, with 13 bases sitting between them. The CDR3 loop reads CASSPDGAQQYF. CDR3 DNA sequence: TGTGCCAGCAGCCCCGATGGGGCTCAGCAGTACTTC.

The chain is built from TRBV18 and TRBJ1-1, with D perhaps TRBD1 (5 bases). Looked up from germline, CDR1 is KGHSH and CDR2 is LQKENI. The CDR3 runs 14 residues. The V end was cut by 6 bases, the J end by 1 base, with 12 bases between. CDR3 coding DNA: TGTGCCAGCTCCCGAGGACAAGAGAACACTGAAGCTTTCTTT. It encodes CASSRGQENTEAFF.

This chain links TRBV2 with TRBJ1-5, with no clear D. The V and J ends lost 5 bases and 4 bases respectively, with 18 bases between them. Germline CDR1 SNHLY, CDR2 FYNNEI. This CDR3 has 16 amino acids. The CDR3 coding sequence is TGTGCCAGCAGTTCTCTAGCAGACGCTTTAAATCAGCCCCAGCATTTT. It encodes CASSSLADALNQPQHF.

This clone has more than one count but fewer than ten. The rearrangement uses TRBV5-1 and TRBJ1-2; no definite D call. This CDR3 is built from 14 residues. V dropped 1 base and J dropped 7 bases, with 14 bases sitting between them. Germline V lookup: CDR1 SGHRS, CDR2 YFSETQ. CDR3 residues: CASSLSRAGLGYTF. In nucleotides, the CDR3 is TGCGCCAGCAGCTTGTCGAGGGCAGGTCTTGGCTACACCTTC. Combining the CDR3 with reference TRBV5-1 and TRBJ1-2 gives the whole variable domain KAGVTQTPRYLIKTRGQQVTLSCSPISGHRSVSWYQQTPGQGLQFLFEYFSETQRNKGNFPGRFSGRQFSNSRSEMNVSTLELGDSALYLCASSLSRAGLGYTFGSGTRLTVV.

This clone was counted a few times. The identical CDR3 is also encoded by other nucleotide sequences in the sample. The rearrangement joins TRBV27 to TRBJ1-1; D unclear. The V end was cut by 6 bases, the J end by 0 bases, with 5 bases between. Germline V lookup: CDR1 MNHEY, CDR2 SMNVEV (reference sequence). The CDR3 sequence is 12 residues long. The CDR3 loop reads CASSRVNTEAFF. Here the CDR3 DNA reads TGTGCCAGCAGCCGCGTGAACACTGAAGCTTTCTTT.

The rearrangement uses TRBV28 and TRBJ2-2; tentative D call: TRBD2 (6 bases). Per germline, CDR1 MDHEN and CDR2 SYDVKM. Trimming removed 5 bases from V and 1 base from J, with 14 bases in between. CDR3 length: 16 amino acids. The CDR3 coding sequence is TGTGCCAGCAGTCCCGGCCCGGAGGGGAACACCGGGGAGCTGTTTTTT. Its protein product is CASSPGPEGNTGELFF.

This clone was seen only once. V gene TRBV30 combines with J gene TRBJ1-2; D is uncertain. Germline V gene sequence: CDR1 GTSNPN, CDR2 SVGIG (reference sequence). CDR3 length: 15 residues. Deletions cut 3 bases from V and 0 bases from J, with 14 bases between. The CDR3 is CAWRPGLITNYGYTF. CDR3 nucleotide sequence: TGTGCCTGGAGGCCTGGACTGATTACTAACTATGGCTACACCTTC.

Only a few counts were recorded for this clone. This chain uses TRBV30 with TRBJ2-4; 9 positions match TRBD2. Germline V gene data show CDR1 as GTSNPN and CDR2 as SVGIG (reference sequence). This CDR3 is built from 13 residues. J lost 8 bases, V lost 3 bases, and 5 bases had no gene match. CDR3 sequence (DNA): TGTGCCTGGAGCGCGGGGGGGCCAGACATTCAGTACTTC. It is translated as CAWSAGGPDIQYF.

In its sample, this clone was seen once. The chain combines TRBV6-6 with TRBJ1-5, with 9 bases identical to TRBD1. CDR1 is MNHNY and CDR2 is SVGAGI in the germline V gene (reference sequence). CDR3 length equals 15 residues. V lost 1 base and J lost 6; bases outside the gene matches: 4. CDR3 nucleotides: TGTGCCAGCAGTTACTACGGGACAGGGCTTCAGCCCCAGCATTTT. Translating it yields CASSYYGTGLQPQHF.

There are a few counts of this clone. The V gene is TRBV2, the J gene TRBJ1-2; D remains ambiguous. The germline CDR1 and CDR2 sequences are SNHLY and FYNNEI. The V gene lost 8 bases and the J gene lost 2 bases, with 6 bases spanning the gap. The CDR3 is 11 residues long. CDR3: CASVENYGYTF. CDR3 coding DNA: TGTGCCAGCGTAGAGAACTATGGCTACACCTTC.

The rearrangement joins TRBV30 to TRBJ1-2; possibly TRBD1 for D (6 bases). This CDR3 region has 14 residues. Germline assignment: CDR1 GTSNPN and CDR2 SVGIG (reference sequence). With 2 bases removed from V and 4 bases from J, the gap between germline ends came to 14 bases. The CDR3 coding sequence is TGTGCCTGGAGTTTCGGGGGGGCAAGCTATGGCTACACCTTC. It specifies CAWSFGGASYGYTF. Full variable domain (remainder filled in from reference TRBV30 and TRBJ1-2): SQTIHQWPATLVQPVGSPLSLECTVEGTSNPNLYWYRQAAGRGLQLLFYSVGIGQISSEVPQNLSASRPQDRQFILSSKKLLLSDSGFYLCAWSFGGASYGYTFGSGTRLTVV.

This clone was detected only a few times. V usage is TRBV28 and J usage is TRBJ1-6, with TRBD1 identical over 7 bases. This CDR3 has 14 residues. J gave up 7 bases and V 3 bases, and 3 bases lay outside the gene matches. Germline-derived CDR1 and CDR2 are MDHEN and SYDVKM. DNA of the CDR3: TGTGCCAGCAGTTTGAACAGGGGCAATTCACCCCTCCACTTT. It yields the protein CASSLNRGNSPLHF. The complete variable domain, with remaining parts taken from reference TRBV28 and TRBJ1-6, reads DVKVTQSSRYLVKRTGEKVFLECVQDMDHENMFWYRQDPGLGLRLIYFSYDVKMKEKGDIPEGYSVSREKKERFSLILESASTNQTSMYLCASSLNRGNSPLHFGNGTRLTVT.

V gene TRBV7-2 combines with J gene TRBJ1-2; no clear D. Germline loops: CDR1 SGHTA, CDR2 FQGNSA. With 5 bases removed from V and 7 bases from J, the gap between germline ends came to 11 bases. There are 12 residues in the CDR3. CDR3 in DNA: TGTGCCAGCAGCCTACTACTTCTTGGCTACACCTTC. Translated, it gives CASSLLLLGYTF. The full variable domain, rest sourced from reference TRBV7-2 and TRBJ1-2, is GAGVSQSPSNKVTEKGKDVELRCDPISGHTALYWYRQSLGQGLEFLIYFQGNSAPDKSGLPSDRFSAERTGGSVSTLTIQRTQQEDSAVYLCASSLLLLGYTFGSGTRLTVV.

This chain connects TRBV3-1 (or the pseudogene TRBV3-2) to TRBJ2-7, with 9 bases fitting TRBD1. CDR1 LGHDT and CDR2 YNNKEL come from the germline V gene (reference sequence). The trim removed 4 bases at V and 1 base at J, leaving 8 bases unmatched. The CDR3 is 16 amino acids. CDR3 in amino acids: CASSPRGTGNSYEQYF. Here the CDR3 DNA reads TGTGCCAGCAGCCCGCGGGGGACAGGGAATTCCTACGAGCAGTACTTC.

The V call is TRBV5-4, the J call TRBJ1-1; the match to TRBD1 covers 8 bases. The germline gives CDR1 SGHNT, CDR2 YYREEE (reference sequence). Losses at the gene ends were 0 bases for V and 4 bases for J; bases not matched to a gene: 2. This CDR3 region has 14 residues. The chain's CDR3 is CASSLVTGGTEAFF. Here the CDR3 DNA reads TGTGCCAGCAGCTTGGTTACAGGGGGCACTGAAGCTTTCTTT. Full variable domain (missing parts from reference TRBV5-4 and TRBJ1-1): ETGVTQSPTHLIKTRGQQVTLRCSSQSGHNTVSWYQQALGQGPQFIFQYYREEENGRGNFPPRFSGLQFPNYSSELNVNALELDDSALYLCASSLVTGGTEAFFGQGTRLTVV.

The V and J genes are TRBV4-1 and TRBJ2-7, with D perhaps TRBD1 (6 bases). This CDR3 region has 13 residues. Per the germline V gene, CDR1 is MGHRA and CDR2 is YSYEKL. V gave up 4 bases and J gave up 3 bases, with 10 bases separating them. This chain's CDR3 is CASSRTTGYEQYV. CDR3 DNA sequence: TGCGCCAGCAGCCGGACGACAGGCTACGAGCAGTACGTC.

The CDR3 bases are TGCGCCAGCAGACCCGCAGGGGGCATTTTCGATGGCTACACCTTC. Translating it yields CASRPAGGIFDGYTF. The V gene is TRBV5-1, the J gene TRBJ1-2; 8 bases are a match to TRBD1. Trimming cost V 5 bases and J 6 bases; bases outside gene matches: 12. CDR1 SGHRS and CDR2 YFSETQ come from the germline V gene. CDR3 length: 15 residues.

The rearrangement links TRBV7-2 to TRBJ2-5; D is possibly TRBD1 (6 bases). This CDR3 spans 13 amino acids. The V end was cut by 3 bases, the J end by 5 bases, with 10 bases between. Germline CDR1 is SGHTA and CDR2 is FQGNSA. In DNA form, the CDR3 reads TGTGCCAGCAGCTTGCCAGGGGAGGAGACCCAGTACTTC. Its translation is CASSLPGEETQYF.

This clone was picked up a small number of times. The chain links TRBV18 to TRBJ1-5; maybe TRBD1 (5 bases). Trimming shortened V by 4 bases and J by 0 bases, and 19 bases separated the two germline ends. The CDR3 has 18 amino acids. CDR1 and CDR2 (germline): KGHSH, LQKENI. CDR3 nucleotide sequence: TGTGCCAGCTCACAAAAAAGGGGAGGGGATTATAGCAATCAGCCCCAGCATTTT. It specifies CASSQKRGGDYSNQPQHF.

This clone was counted a few times. The chain joins TRBV7-2 to TRBJ2-7; D ambiguous. V lost 3 bases and J 0 bases, leaving 6 bases between the germline ends. This CDR3 has 13 amino acids. CDR1 and CDR2 (germline): SGHTA, FQGNSA. The CDR3: CASSLHSSYEQYF. CDR3 nucleotide sequence: TGTGCCAGCAGCTTGCACAGCTCCTACGAGCAGTACTTC. Supplemented by reference TRBV7-2 and TRBJ2-7, the full variable domain reads GAGVSQSPSNKVTEKGKDVELRCDPISGHTALYWYRQSLGQGLEFLIYFQGNSAPDKSGLPSDRFSAERTGGSVSTLTIQRTQQEDSAVYLCASSLHSSYEQYFGPGTRLTVT.

In this sample, this clone turned up once. This sequence joins TRBV11-2 and TRBJ1-2; D remains unclear. The CDR3 is 12 amino acids. Germline V gene data show CDR1 as SGHAT and CDR2 as FQNNGV. V lost 5 bases and J lost 7, with 11 bases in between. The CDR3 DNA follows: TGTGCCAGCAGCGCGATTGCGGGTGGCTACACCTTC. It is translated as CASSAIAGGYTF.

The rearrangement joins TRBV23-1 to TRBJ1-2; 8 positions match TRBD1. TRBV23-1 is treated as an ORF (open reading frame) with a function not yet certain. Losses at the gene ends were 4 bases for V and 0 bases for J; bases not matched to a gene: 7. The CDR3 is 16 residues long. CDR3 protein: CASSPTGACPNYGYTF. The CDR3 DNA follows: TGCGCCAGCAGTCCGACAGGGGCTTGCCCTAACTATGGCTACACCTTC.

There are a few counts of this clone. The chain is built from TRBV28 and TRBJ1-3, with D unclear. The CDR3 loop spans 16 amino acids. In germline, CDR1 is MDHEN, CDR2 SYDVKM. Trimming pared 3 bases from V and 4 bases from J, leaving 16 bases between. The chain's CDR3 is CASSFPRRPGGNTIYF. DNA of the CDR3: TGTGCCAGCAGTTTCCCCCGACGGCCCGGGGGAAACACCATATATTTT.